What follows describes a single T cell receptor (beta chain). Per germline, CDR1 WNHNN and CDR2 SYGVQD (reference sequence). After removal of 6 bases from V and 0 bases from J, the junction contained 3 bases not matched to a gene. The CDR3 length is 14 residues. Participant-given clinical history determined each cohort assignment. A COVID-19 case was met by exposed participants within 2 weeks before study entry. This entry belongs to a study of blood T cell repertoires in COVID-19. Study-level information: In each case, the material was cDNA or gDNA derived from T cells, B-cell-depleted T cells, or PBMCs.

Authors' data handling: Reference gene primer amplification gave nucleated cell count estimates. Assay: immunoSEQ multiplex PCR; the TCRdb copy retains only in-frame clones and omits some. V and J calls and clone size are as listed in that table; D and trimming were resolved from the DNA. The table has hundreds of thousands of clones, around nine tenths seen once. This chain links TRBV10-1 with TRBJ1-1; 8 positions agree with TRBD1. This TCR came from a woman between 18 and 30 years old who had been exposed to COVID-19. The sequenced material came from PBMCs or T cells enriched from blood (not recorded which). This CDR3 reads CASREDRVNTEAFF. CDR3 sequence (DNA): TGCGCCAGCAGAGAGGACAGGGTGAACACTGAAGCTTTCTTT.